This T cell receptor (beta chain) was obtained from a study of vaccination and CD4 T cells after COVID-19. Study background: Ranging from 14 to 241, the interval between dose two and post-vaccine sampling had a median of about 76 days.

This clonotype has just a few counts. Antigen: not known. Specified treatment: approximately 9-day PBMC culture with coronavirus spike peptide pools or control peptides (ViraFEST assay). Germline V CDR1 and CDR2: LGHNA, YSLEER. V was trimmed by 4 bases and J by 5 bases, leaving 14 bases between them. The CDR3 is 14 residues long. Cultured CD4+ T cell DNA underwent sequencing with the Oncomine TCR Beta short-read assay. TCRdb redid the calling of the PCR reads with MiXCR, one entry per CDR3 protein. Found here are some 11,000 distinct CDR3 sequences, roughly 30% of them singletons; the top ten hold about 13%.

The clonotype was recovered from a human donor who had recovered from COVID-19. Sequenced here: CD4+ T cells from blood, cultured in vitro, sampled after SARS-CoV-2 vaccination. V and J are TRBV4-3 and TRBJ1-2; D gene ambiguous. The CDR3 nucleotides are TGCGCCAGCAGCCCTCGATTGACCGAGTATGGCTACACCTTC. It codes for CASSPRLTEYGYTF.